This TCR beta chain stems from a study of blood T cell repertoires in COVID-19. CDR1 and CDR2 from the germline V gene are MNHEY and SVGAGI. V lost 5 bases to trimming and J lost 5 bases; unmatched junction nucleotides: 8. The CDR3 contains 14 residues. Produced via immunoSEQ multiplex PCR; TCRdb's table is partial and in-frame only. The table includes about 95,000 clones, approximately 88% detected once. This TCR derives from a woman between 65 and 79 years old with acute or convalescent COVID-19. Sequences were obtained from peripheral blood. V gene TRBV6-5 combines with J gene TRBJ1-2; 7 bases are a match to TRBD1. In DNA form, the CDR3 reads TGTGCCAGCAGTCCCACTTGGACAGGATATGGCTACACCTTC. It encodes CASSPTWTGYGYTF.